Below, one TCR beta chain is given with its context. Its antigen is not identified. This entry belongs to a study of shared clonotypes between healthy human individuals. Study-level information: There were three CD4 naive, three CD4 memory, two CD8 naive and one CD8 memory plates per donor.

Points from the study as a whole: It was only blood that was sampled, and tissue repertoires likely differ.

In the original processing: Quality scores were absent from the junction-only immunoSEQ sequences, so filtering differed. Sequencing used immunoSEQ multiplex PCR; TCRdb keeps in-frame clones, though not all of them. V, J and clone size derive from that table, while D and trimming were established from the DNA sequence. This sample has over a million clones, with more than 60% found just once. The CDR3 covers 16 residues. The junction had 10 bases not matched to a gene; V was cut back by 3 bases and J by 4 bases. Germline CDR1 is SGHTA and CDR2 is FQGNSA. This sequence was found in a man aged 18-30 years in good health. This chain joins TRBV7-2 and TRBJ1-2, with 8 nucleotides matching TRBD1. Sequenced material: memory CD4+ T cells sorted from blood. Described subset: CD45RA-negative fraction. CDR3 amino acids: CASSFRAQDRVYGYTF. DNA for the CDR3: TGTGCCAGCAGCTTTAGAGCTCAGGACAGGGTCTATGGCTACACCTTC.